One sample yielded the 2 T cell receptor beta chains listed below, sequenced in a study of shared clonotypes between healthy human individuals. Some clones are missing from TCRdb's copy, which holds only in-frame ones; the method was immunoSEQ multiplex PCR. This sample yields roughly 2.2 million clones, of which 92% are seen a single time; around 0.35% belongs to the top ten. What was sequenced was naive CD4+ T cells from PBMCs. Subset given: CD45RA+ positively selected. Receptors were obtained from a man younger than 35 in good health. Some clones in this sample may be carry-over from other donors' samples.

For this clone: Distinct nucleotide sequences in the sample also encode this CDR3. This chain joins TRBV5-1 and TRBJ2-2, with TRBD1 matching 7 bases. The V gene's germline CDR1 is SGHRS and CDR2 YFSETQ. After removal of 4 bases from V and 5 bases from J, the junction contained 8 bases not matched to a gene. The CDR3 is 15 residues long. DNA of the CDR3: TGCGCCAGCAGCCCCGACAGGGTGGGGACCGGGGAGCTGTTTTTT. Its protein is CASSPDRVGTGELFF. Full variable domain (rest looked up from reference TRBV5-1 and TRBJ2-2): KAGVTQTPRYLIKTRGQQVTLSCSPISGHRSVSWYQQTPGQGLQFLFEYFSETQRNKGNFPGRFSGRQFSNSRSEMNVSTLELGDSALYLCASSPDRVGTGELFFGEGSRLTVL.

This rearrangement joins TRBV28 to TRBJ1-5; perhaps TRBD1 as D (6 bases). Germline loops: CDR1 MDHEN, CDR2 SYDVKM. The V and J ends lost 10 bases and 9 bases respectively, with 19 bases between them. The CDR3 contains 13 residues. CDR3 loop: CATRPPLGAPQHF. For the CDR3, the DNA is TGTGCCACGAGGCCCCCTCTGGGGGCGCCCCAGCATTTT.